These 21 T cell receptor beta chains originate from one sample sequenced in a study of T cell responses to AZD1222 COVID-19 vaccine. Sequenced by immunoSEQ multiplex PCR; TCRdb stores in-frame clones only, minus some. The sample consists of 150,000 to 200,000 clones, roughly 91% of them appearing once. Sequenced here: peripheral blood, sampled 28 days after the second AZD1222 dose. The receptors were sampled from an adult who received the AZD1222 COVID-19 vaccine.

Of note for this clone: Other DNA sequences in the same sample also yield this CDR3. The CDR3 region is CAWSRTGNTEAFF. CDR3 in DNA: TGTGCCTGGAGTAGGACAGGGAACACTGAAGCTTTCTTT. The rearrangement uses TRBV30 and TRBJ1-1; TRBD1 agrees at 7 bases. The germline CDR1 and CDR2 sequences are GTSNPN and SVGIG (reference sequence). V lost 2 bases to trimming and J lost 1 base; unmatched junction nucleotides: 1. The CDR3 totals 13 residues.

The rearrangement uses TRBV24-1 and TRBJ2-1; D call uncertain. V dropped 6 bases and J dropped 3 bases, with 11 bases sitting between them. CDR1 is KGHDR, CDR2 SFDVKD, per germline. The CDR3 totals 14 residues. The CDR3 sequence is CATSSESRYNEQFF. CDR3 bases: TGTGCCACCAGTTCGGAAAGTCGCTACAATGAGCAGTTCTTC.

This clone was picked up one time. The V gene is TRBV5-1, the J gene TRBJ2-7; 7 positions agree with TRBD2. The trim removed 0 bases at V and 3 bases at J, leaving 6 bases unmatched. CDR1 and CDR2 from the germline V gene are SGHRS and YFSETQ. The CDR3 loop spans 15 amino acids. CDR3 protein: CASSLGLATIYEQYF. The CDR3 DNA reads as TGCGCCAGCAGCTTGGGACTAGCTACAATCTACGAGCAGTACTTC.

The chain recombines TRBV7-2 with TRBJ1-6, with D unclear. CDR3 size: 19 residues. Between the trimmed V and J ends, which lost 4 bases and 0 bases, there was a span of 19 bases. The germline V gene has CDR1 SGHTA and CDR2 FQGNSA. CDR3 amino acids: CASSSPRGFQSSYNSPLHF. As DNA, the CDR3 is TGTGCCAGCAGCTCCCCCCGAGGATTTCAGAGCTCCTATAATTCACCCCTCCACTTT. Variable domain in full (rest from reference TRBV7-2 and TRBJ1-6): GAGVSQSPSNKVTEKGKDVELRCDPISGHTALYWYRQSLGQGLEFLIYFQGNSAPDKSGLPSDRFSAERTGGSVSTLTIQRTQQEDSAVYLCASSSPRGFQSSYNSPLHFGNGTRLTVT.

This clone was seen only once. This chain connects TRBV9 to TRBJ1-2, with unresolved D. Trimming stripped 3 bases from V and 3 bases from J, with 12 bases between. The CDR3 sequence is 14 residues long. CDR1 and CDR2 (germline): SGDLS, YYNGEE. CDR3 bases: TGTGCCAGCAGCGGGACGGTGCCGGACTATGGCTACACCTTC. This codes for CASSGTVPDYGYTF.

The chain has TRBV6-5 and TRBJ1-2; 9 positions agree with TRBD1. CDR3 size: 15 residues. Germline V lookup: CDR1 MNHEY, CDR2 SVGAGI. J was trimmed by 5 bases and V by 8 bases; bases with no gene match: 12. CDR3 residues: CASLYSTGGGYGYTF. The CDR3 region has the DNA TGTGCCAGCCTTTACTCCACAGGGGGCGGGTATGGCTACACCTTC.

The genes are TRBV7-6 and TRBJ2-1; 13 bases are a match to TRBD2. The trim removed 2 bases at V and 0 bases at J, leaving 10 bases unmatched. Germline CDR1 SGHVS, CDR2 FNYEAQ. CDR3 length: 20 amino acids. The CDR3 DNA follows: TGTGCCAGCAGCTTACTGAGGGGGACTAGCGGGAAGAGCTCCTACAATGAGCAGTTCTTC. This codes for CASSLLRGTSGKSSYNEQFF.

V gene TRBV24-1 combines with J gene TRBJ1-5, with a tentative D call TRBD1 (6 bases). Germline V CDR1 and CDR2: KGHDR, SFDVKD. CDR3 length equals 16 residues. V was pared by 5 bases and J by 5 bases, with 18 bases between. Here the CDR3 reads CATSAGGRDTHQPQHF. For the CDR3, the DNA is TGTGCCACCAGTGCGGGAGGAAGGGACACCCATCAGCCCCAGCATTTT.

This clone was recorded once. This sequence joins TRBV2 and TRBJ1-6, with D perhaps TRBD1 (5 bases). The CDR3 has 15 amino acids. Germline CDR1 is SNHLY and CDR2 is FYNNEI. Trimming removed 6 bases at V and 4 bases at J, with 13 bases between. The CDR3 DNA reads as TGTGCCAGCAGGGCGGGCAGGGTATATAATTCACCCCTCCACTTT. Protein: CASRAGRVYNSPLHF.

Concerning this clone: Other DNA sequences of this sample code for an identical CDR3. CDR3 sequence reads: CASSQGTDGNTIYF. In DNA form, the CDR3 reads TGTGCCAGCAGCCAAGGGACAGATGGAAACACCATATATTTT. This chain uses TRBV3-1 (or the pseudogene TRBV3-2) with TRBJ1-3, with D maybe TRBD1 (6 bases). The CDR3 loop spans 14 amino acids. Per germline, CDR1 LGHDT and CDR2 YNNKEL (reference sequence). Trimming pared 1 base from V and 3 bases from J, leaving 7 bases between.

The chain recombines TRBV27 with TRBJ1-1; perhaps TRBD1 as D (5 bases). This CDR3 has 14 amino acids. V was clipped by 2 bases and J by 7 bases, with 14 bases between them. Germline V gene lookup returns CDR1 MNHEY and CDR2 SMNVEV (reference sequence). CDR3 in amino acids: CASSLKGLQDEAFF. The CDR3 region has the DNA TGTGCCAGCAGTTTAAAGGGGTTGCAGGATGAAGCTTTCTTT.

This chain joins TRBV28 and TRBJ1-6; D uncertain. V lost 7 bases and J 16 bases, leaving 17 bases between the germline ends. Germline V gene lookup returns CDR1 MDHEN and CDR2 SYDVKM. The length of the CDR3 is 12 residues. The CDR3 reads CASMTATNLLHF. CDR3 DNA sequence: TGTGCCAGCATGACGGCGACCAACCTACTCCACTTT.

The CDR3 DNA reads TGTGCCAGCAGTTTAGCGCTAGGCGGAGAAGCTTTCTTT. This codes for CASSLALGGEAFF. The V gene is TRBV12-3 or TRBV12-4, the J gene TRBJ1-1; D remains ambiguous. V lost 0 bases, J lost 8 bases, and 10 bases lay in between. This CDR3 is 13 amino acids long.

This clone showed up just once. The chain uses TRBV10-3 and TRBJ1-4; D not certain. This CDR3 is built from 14 residues. Germline CDR1 and CDR2: ENHRY and SYGVKD. V dropped 5 bases and J dropped 0 bases, with 7 bases sitting between them. The CDR3 DNA reads TGTGCCATCAGTCCGGATGCAACTAATGAAAAACTGTTTTTT. This sequence encodes CAISPDATNEKLFF.

The J gene is TRBJ2-5, the V gene TRBV3-1 (or the pseudogene TRBV3-2); D uncertain. V was trimmed by 5 bases and J by 0 bases, leaving 7 bases between them. Per the germline V gene, CDR1 is LGHDT and CDR2 is YNNKEL (reference sequence). The CDR3 runs to 13 residues. The CDR3: CASSLGYQETQYF. CDR3 coding DNA: TGTGCCAGCAGCTTGGGCTACCAAGAGACCCAGTACTTC.

The rearrangement joins TRBV19 to TRBJ1-4; the match to TRBD1 covers 7 bases. The CDR3 loop spans 14 amino acids. Germline V lookup: CDR1 LNHDA, CDR2 SQIVND (reference sequence). V trimming: 1 base; J trimming: 8 bases; junction bases outside the gene matches: 4. Here the CDR3 reads CASSIGTGQEKLFF. CDR3 DNA: TGTGCCAGTAGTATAGGGACAGGCCAAGAAAAACTGTTTTTT.

The genes are TRBV2 and TRBJ1-5; D may be TRBD1 (6 bases). The length of the CDR3 is 14 residues. Trimming shortened V by 5 bases and J by 3 bases, and 11 bases separated the two germline ends. CDR1 and CDR2 (germline): SNHLY, FYNNEI. CDR3: CASSTQGTNQPQHF. The CDR3 DNA is TGTGCCAGCAGTACACAGGGCACCAATCAGCCCCAGCATTTT.

This clone was found once. This sequence joins TRBV4-3 and TRBJ2-1; maybe TRBD2 (6 bases). The CDR3 contains 16 residues. V lost 0 bases, J lost 7 bases, and 16 bases lay in between. Germline assignment: CDR1 LGHNA and CDR2 YSLEER. The CDR3 bases are TGCGCCAGCAGCCAAGACAGGAGGGTGGGATGGAATGAGCAGTTCTTC. Its protein is CASSQDRRVGWNEQFF.

J is TRBJ1-5 and V is TRBV28; D gene ambiguous. CDR1 is MDHEN and CDR2 is SYDVKM in the germline V gene. This CDR3 spans 13 amino acids. V lost 7 bases, J lost 1 base, and 8 bases lay in between. The CDR3 DNA reads TGTGCCAGCACCGCGGTAAGCAATCAGCCCCAGCATTTT. Translation: CASTAVSNQPQHF.

This chain uses TRBV4-1 with TRBJ2-1; D might be TRBD2 (5 bases). Germline V CDR1 and CDR2: MGHRA, YSYEKL. Trimming stripped 0 bases from V and 2 bases from J, with 14 bases between. The CDR3 loop spans 17 amino acids. The CDR3 region has the DNA TGCGCCAGCAGCCAAGATCCCGGCCGGAGGACCTACAATGAGCAGTTCTTC. Translation: CASSQDPGRRTYNEQFF.

The chain couples TRBV7-9 to TRBJ2-7, with D possibly TRBD2 on 5 matching bases. The CDR3 covers 15 residues. V lost 2 bases, J lost 0 bases, and 11 bases lay in between. Germline assignment: CDR1 SEHNR and CDR2 FQNEAQ (reference sequence). The DNA of the CDR3 is TGTGCCAGCAGCTTAAGTCTGGACTTCTCCTACGAGCAGTACTTC. Translation: CASSLSLDFSYEQYF.